This TCR beta chain stems from a study of blood T cell repertoires in COVID-19. The table came from immunoSEQ multiplex PCR; TCRdb's copy has only in-frame clones and leaves some out. The table has about 34,000 clones, more than 85% seen once. The CDR3 length is 17 residues. The V gene end was trimmed by 2 bases and the J gene end by 4 bases; junction bases not matched to a gene: 13. Germline assignment: CDR1 SEHNR and CDR2 FQNEAQ (reference sequence). The J gene is TRBJ1-1, the V gene TRBV7-9, with 7 bases matching TRBD1. This sequence originates from a woman of 80 years or more with acute or convalescent COVID-19. Material: peripheral blood. CDR3 loop: CASSLRGGRGSVTEAFF. The CDR3 DNA reads TGTGCCAGCAGCTTAAGGGGAGGCAGGGGGTCGGTCACTGAAGCTTTCTTT.